This is a list of T cell receptor beta chains from one sample in a study of blood T cell repertoires in COVID-19. Generated by immunoSEQ multiplex PCR, the TCRdb table keeps only in-frame clones and is missing some. The sample has under 200,000 clones, roughly 90% seen once. Sequenced: PBMCs or T cells enriched from blood (not recorded which). All receptors come from a woman aged 18-29 years who had recovered from COVID-19. Each CDR3 is given with its conserved first and last residue. The D gene is left open where the match is weak. Not all rows give a size; the values are once, few, many and, for expanded clones, a class.

V: TRBV18; D: TRBD2; size: -; J: TRBJ2-5; CDR3: CASSAGPGGGETQYF; DNA: TGTGCCAGCTCAGCCGGCCCGGGCGGGGGAGAGACCCAGTACTTC
V: TRBV2; D: -; size: -; J: TRBJ1-6; CDR3: CASRKQSSYNSPLHF; DNA: TGTGCCAGCAGAAAACAGAGCTCCTATAATTCACCCCTCCACTTT
V: TRBV27; D: -; size: once; J: TRBJ1-2; CDR3: CASSLRGGAGYTF; DNA: TGTGCCAGCAGTTTAAGGGGAGGGGCTGGCTACACCTTC
V: TRBV28; D: -; size: -; J: TRBJ1-1; CDR3: CASMRAGSNTEAFF; DNA: TGTGCCAGCATGAGGGCGGGATCAAACACTGAAGCTTTCTTT
V: TRBV6-6; D: -; size: -; J: TRBJ1-2; CDR3: CASNPLDYTANYGYTF; DNA: TGTGCCAGCAACCCACTGGATTATACAGCTAACTATGGCTACACCTTC
V: TRBV3-1/TRBV3-2; D: -; size: -; J: TRBJ1-5; CDR3: CASSQVGQPQHF; DNA: TGTGCCAGCAGCCAAGTCGGTCAGCCCCAGCATTTT
V: TRBV27; D: -; size: -; J: TRBJ2-7; CDR3: CASRENQVYEQYF; DNA: TGTGCCAGTCGGGAAAATCAGGTCTACGAGCAGTACTTC
V: TRBV5-4; D: -; size: -; J: TRBJ1-3; CDR3: CASSQDTFSGNTIYF; DNA: TGTGCCAGCAGTCAAGACACCTTCTCTGGAAACACCATATATTTT
V: TRBV9; D: TRBD2; size: few; J: TRBJ2-1; CDR3: CASSVPLSGGANPNEQFF; DNA: TGTGCCAGCAGCGTCCCTCTTAGCGGGGGGGCTAATCCCAATGAGCAGTTCTTC
V: TRBV7-9; D: -; size: -; J: TRBJ2-1; CDR3: CASSQVYPGDEQFF; DNA: TGTGCCAGCAGCCAAGTATATCCCGGAGATGAGCAGTTCTTC
V: TRBV24-1; D: -; size: once; J: TRBJ2-2; CDR3: CATSDLGMTANTGELFF; DNA: TGTGCCACCAGTGATTTAGGTATGACAGCCAACACCGGGGAGCTGTTTTTT
V: TRBV19; D: -; size: once; J: TRBJ1-2; CDR3: CASSPDSSPNYGYTF; DNA: TGTGCCAGTAGTCCCGACAGTTCTCCTAACTATGGCTACACCTTC
V: TRBV7-8; D: TRBD1; size: -; J: TRBJ2-7; CDR3: CASGQGAYEQYF; DNA: TGTGCCAGCGGACAGGGGGCGTACGAGCAGTACTTC
V: TRBV20-1; D: -; size: -; J: TRBJ2-7; CDR3: CSARSGFEQYF; DNA: TGCAGTGCTAGATCGGGGTTCGAGCAGTACTTC
V: TRBV4-1; D: -; size: -; J: TRBJ1-6; CDR3: CASSQEGAGQFLNSPLHF; DNA: TGCGCCAGCAGCCAAGAGGGCGCAGGGCAGTTTCTTAATTCACCCCTCCACTTT
V: TRBV2; D: TRBD1; size: once; J: TRBJ1-1; CDR3: CASGGQGRGTEAFF; DNA: TGTGCCAGCGGGGGACAGGGAAGGGGCACTGAAGCTTTCTTT
V: TRBV9; D: -; size: -; J: TRBJ1-4; CDR3: CASSTNSNRGEKLFF; DNA: TGTGCCAGCAGCACTAACAGTAATAGGGGGGAAAAACTGTTTTTT
V: TRBV5-1; D: TRBD1; size: -; J: TRBJ1-1; CDR3: CASSKGQGRIGNTEAFF; DNA: TGCGCCAGCAGCAAAGGACAGGGGAGGATTGGTAACACTGAAGCTTTCTTT
V: TRBV30; D: -; size: -; J: TRBJ2-5; CDR3: CACTGLASPQETQYF; DNA: TGTGCCTGCACCGGACTCGCCTCTCCACAAGAGACCCAGTACTTC
V: TRBV11-2; D: -; size: -; J: TRBJ2-7; CDR3: CASSLPEPHYEQYF; DNA: TGTGCCAGCAGCTTACCAGAACCTCACTACGAGCAGTACTTC
V: TRBV28; D: -; size: -; J: TRBJ1-4; CDR3: CAVPGVTNEKLFF; DNA: TGTGCCGTCCCAGGGGTAACTAATGAAAAACTGTTTTTT
V: TRBV28; D: TRBD1; size: -; J: TRBJ1-2; CDR3: CASKPGQIVGGYTF; DNA: TGTGCCAGCAAACCGGGACAGATCGTCGGTGGCTACACCTTC
V: TRBV19; D: -; size: -; J: TRBJ1-5; CDR3: CASSIVGDYSNQPQHF; DNA: TGTGCCAGTAGTATAGTAGGGGATTATAGCAATCAGCCCCAGCATTTT
V: TRBV28; D: -; size: -; J: TRBJ2-1; CDR3: CASSSHQGRGEQFF; DNA: TGTGCCAGCAGCTCTCATCAGGGCCGCGGTGAGCAGTTCTTC
V: TRBV28; D: TRBD1; size: -; J: TRBJ1-1; CDR3: CASRSGQGGQAFF; DNA: TGTGCCAGCAGGTCCGGACAGGGCGGTCAAGCTTTCTTT
V: TRBV29-1; D: -; size: -; J: TRBJ2-1; CDR3: CSVEVWGGYNEQFF; DNA: TGCAGCGTTGAAGTTTGGGGAGGCTACAATGAGCAGTTCTTC
V: TRBV11-2; D: -; size: -; J: TRBJ1-2; CDR3: CASTLAAGSGYTF; DNA: TGTGCCAGCACCCTGGCTGCGGGTAGCGGCTACACCTTC
V: TRBV6-4; D: TRBD1; size: few; J: TRBJ1-6; CDR3: CASSDSAGGNSPLHF; DNA: TGTGCCAGCAGTGACTCGGCAGGGGGCAATTCACCCCTCCACTTT
V: TRBV7-9; D: -; size: -; J: TRBJ2-5; CDR3: CASSPKEAGETQYF; DNA: TGTGCCAGCAGCCCCAAGGAGGCGGGAGAGACCCAGTACTTC
V: TRBV10-2; D: TRBD1; size: -; J: TRBJ2-7; CDR3: CASSVVEGAHEQYF; DNA: TGCGCCAGCAGTGTAGTAGAGGGGGCCCACGAGCAGTACTTC
V: TRBV7-9; D: -; size: -; J: TRBJ1-3; CDR3: CASSLSPNTIYF; DNA: TGTGCCAGCAGCCTGTCCCCAAACACCATATATTTT
V: TRBV7-9; D: TRBD1; size: once; J: TRBJ1-2; CDR3: CASSLDAGQVYGYTF; DNA: TGTGCCAGCAGCTTAGACGCGGGACAGGTCTATGGCTACACCTTC
V: TRBV7-3; D: -; size: -; J: TRBJ2-1; CDR3: CASSPRGATQYNEQFF; DNA: TGTGCCAGCAGCCCACGGGGGGCTACCCAGTACAATGAGCAGTTCTTC
V: TRBV24-1; D: -; size: -; J: TRBJ2-5; CDR3: CATSDLGGDQETQYF; DNA: TGTGCCACCAGTGATTTAGGAGGGGATCAAGAGACCCAGTACTTC
V: TRBV6-4; D: -; size: -; J: TRBJ1-6; CDR3: CASSVGGVSSPLHF; DNA: TGTGCCAGCAGTGTTGGCGGGGTTTCTTCACCCCTCCACTTT
V: TRBV5-1; D: -; size: -; J: TRBJ2-2; CDR3: CASNGDHGELFF; DNA: TGCGCCAGCAACGGAGACCACGGGGAGCTGTTTTTT
V: TRBV10-3; D: TRBD1; size: -; J: TRBJ1-6; CDR3: CAISETGNSPLHF; DNA: TGTGCCATCAGCGAGACAGGGAACTCACCCCTCCACTTT
V: TRBV13; D: TRBD2; size: -; J: TRBJ2-5; CDR3: CASSLRTSEETQYF; DNA: TGTGCCAGCAGCCTCCGGACTAGCGAAGAGACCCAGTACTTC
V: TRBV11-2; D: TRBD1; size: -; J: TRBJ1-4; CDR3: CASSLDPGGRGEKLFF; DNA: TGTGCCAGCAGCTTAGATCCCGGAGGCAGGGGGGAGAAACTGTTTTTT
V: TRBV11-2; D: -; size: few; J: TRBJ1-5; CDR3: CASSFGDSSNQPQHF; DNA: TGTGCCAGCAGCTTTGGAGATTCTAGCAATCAGCCCCAGCATTTT
V: TRBV28; D: -; size: -; J: TRBJ2-1; CDR3: CASSWAAYPHEQFF; DNA: TGTGCCAGCAGTTGGGCAGCATACCCTCATGAGCAGTTCTTC
V: TRBV6-5; D: -; size: -; J: TRBJ1-2; CDR3: CASSPSGINYGYTF; DNA: TGTGCCAGCAGTCCCTCGGGGATCAACTATGGCTACACCTTC
V: TRBV6-5; D: -; size: -; J: TRBJ2-7; CDR3: CASSYKQLFYEQYF; DNA: TGTGCCAGCAGTTACAAACAGCTCTTCTACGAGCAGTACTTC
V: TRBV7-6; D: TRBD1; size: -; J: TRBJ2-7; CDR3: CASSLSAARGRLSSYEQYF; DNA: TGTGCCAGCAGCTTATCCGCCGCCAGGGGGCGCCTAAGCTCCTACGAGCAGTACTTC
V: TRBV2; D: TRBD1; size: once; J: TRBJ1-1; CDR3: CASKRDRTNTEAFF; DNA: TGTGCCAGCAAAAGGGACAGGACGAACACTGAAGCTTTCTTT
V: TRBV6-1; D: -; size: -; J: TRBJ1-5; CDR3: CASSERGGELSNQPQHF; DNA: TGTGCCAGCAGTGAAAGAGGAGGGGAACTAAGCAATCAGCCCCAGCATTTT
V: TRBV5-1; D: -; size: -; J: TRBJ1-2; CDR3: CASSFTGSASVGYTF; DNA: TGCGCCAGCAGCTTTACGGGCTCGGCTAGCGTGGGCTACACCTTC
V: TRBV7-2; D: -; size: -; J: TRBJ1-1; CDR3: CASSSGRNTEAFF; DNA: TGTGCCAGCAGCTCAGGTAGGAACACTGAAGCTTTCTTT
V: TRBV6-5; D: TRBD1; size: -; J: TRBJ1-5; CDR3: CASSLEVDRDQHF; DNA: TGTGCCAGCAGTTTGGAGGTGGACAGGGACCAGCATTTT
V: TRBV12-5; D: TRBD1; size: -; J: TRBJ1-2; CDR3: CASGGQGLHNYGYTF; DNA: TGTGCTAGTGGTGGACAGGGTTTACATAACTATGGCTACACCTTC
V: TRBV5-5; D: TRBD1; size: once; J: TRBJ1-6; CDR3: CASSEDREISPLHF; DNA: TGTGCCAGCAGCGAGGACAGGGAAATTTCACCCCTCCACTTT
V: TRBV5-4; D: TRBD2; size: -; J: TRBJ2-7; CDR3: CASSSLAGGFKQYF; DNA: TGTGCCAGCAGCTCACTAGCGGGGGGTTTTAAGCAGTACTTC
V: TRBV7-9; D: TRBD1; size: -; J: TRBJ2-7; CDR3: CASSLASTGAYEQYF; DNA: TGTGCCAGCAGCTTAGCTAGTACAGGGGCCTACGAGCAGTACTTC
V: TRBV30; D: TRBD1; size: -; J: TRBJ1-3; CDR3: CAWSPGRGHNTIYF; DNA: TGTGCCTGGAGCCCCGGCAGGGGGCACAACACCATATATTTT
V: TRBV5-1; D: -; size: -; J: TRBJ1-3; CDR3: CASSYDRSSGNTIYF; DNA: TGCGCCAGCAGCTACGACAGGAGCTCTGGAAACACCATATATTTT
V: TRBV19; D: TRBD2; size: -; J: TRBJ2-7; CDR3: CASSTGASGGWEQYF; DNA: TGTGCCAGTTCCACAGGGGCTAGCGGGGGATGGGAGCAGTACTTC
V: TRBV6-1; D: TRBD1; size: -; J: TRBJ1-2; CDR3: CASSEVRAGGNGYTF; DNA: TGTGCCAGCAGTGAAGTTAGGGCAGGGGGCAATGGCTACACCTTC
V: TRBV11-2; D: TRBD1; size: once; J: TRBJ1-1; CDR3: CASSLVQGSEAFF; DNA: TGTGCCAGCAGCTTGGTACAGGGGAGTGAAGCTTTCTTT
V: TRBV27; D: TRBD2; size: -; J: TRBJ2-2; CDR3: CASSLVAGGGGELFF; DNA: TGTGCCAGCAGTTTAGTAGCGGGGGGCGGCGGGGAGCTGTTTTTT